The present T cell receptor beta chain was sequenced within a study of blood T cell repertoires in COVID-19. At the level of the study: There were acute and convalescent COVID-19 samples, and they came from the United States, Italy and Spain. T cells, B-cell-depleted T cells, or PBMCs provided the cDNA or gDNA that served as material.

Some clones are missing from TCRdb's copy, which holds only in-frame ones; the method was immunoSEQ multiplex PCR. Of under 150,000 clones listed, approximately 85% were seen once; the top ten hold roughly 5%. CDR1 KGHDR and CDR2 SFDVKD come from the germline V gene. CDR3 size: 14 residues. The V end was cut by 5 bases, the J end by 10 bases, with 17 bases between. Seattle-derived patients entered the study during active infection and were followed longitudinally. V gene TRBV24-1 combines with J gene TRBJ2-1; a possible D gene is TRBD2 (5 bases). The source is an older woman with COVID-19, enrolled during active disease. The sequenced sample was peripheral blood. CDR3 DNA sequence: TGTGCCACCAGTGCGACTACGGCCACAATCGAGCAGTTCTTC. Its protein product is CATSATTATIEQFF.